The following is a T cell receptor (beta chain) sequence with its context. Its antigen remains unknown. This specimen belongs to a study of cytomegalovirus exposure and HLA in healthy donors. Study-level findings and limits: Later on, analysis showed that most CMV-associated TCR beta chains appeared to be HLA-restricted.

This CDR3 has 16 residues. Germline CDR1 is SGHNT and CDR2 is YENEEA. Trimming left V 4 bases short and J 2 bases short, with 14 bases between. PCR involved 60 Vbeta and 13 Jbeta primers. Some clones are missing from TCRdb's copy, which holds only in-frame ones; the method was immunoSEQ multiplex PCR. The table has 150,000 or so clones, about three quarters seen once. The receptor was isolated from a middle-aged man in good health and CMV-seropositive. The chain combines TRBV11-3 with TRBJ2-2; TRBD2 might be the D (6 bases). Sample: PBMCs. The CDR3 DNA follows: TGTGCCAGCAGCTCCCCCTCGGGACTTAACACCGGGGAGCTGTTTTTT. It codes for CASSSPSGLNTGELFF.